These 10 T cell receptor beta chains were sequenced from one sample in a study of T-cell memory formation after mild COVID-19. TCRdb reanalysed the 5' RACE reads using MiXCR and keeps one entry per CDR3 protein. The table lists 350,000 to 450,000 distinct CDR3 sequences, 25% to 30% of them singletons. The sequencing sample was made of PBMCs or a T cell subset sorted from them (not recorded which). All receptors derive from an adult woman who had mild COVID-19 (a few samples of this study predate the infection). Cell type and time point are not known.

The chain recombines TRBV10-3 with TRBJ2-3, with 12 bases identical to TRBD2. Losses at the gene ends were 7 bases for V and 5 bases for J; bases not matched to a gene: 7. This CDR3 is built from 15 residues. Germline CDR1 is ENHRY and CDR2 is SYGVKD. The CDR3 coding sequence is TGTGCCATCAACAGACTAGCGGGAGTAGGAGATACGCAGTATTTT. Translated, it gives CAINRLAGVGDTQYF.

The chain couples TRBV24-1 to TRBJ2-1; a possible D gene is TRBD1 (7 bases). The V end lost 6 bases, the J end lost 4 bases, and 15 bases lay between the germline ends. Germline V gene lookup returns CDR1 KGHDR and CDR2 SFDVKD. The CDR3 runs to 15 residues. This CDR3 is CATSKAGQRYNEQFF. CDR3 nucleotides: TGTGCCACCAGTAAGGCGGGACAGCGATACAATGAGCAGTTCTTC.

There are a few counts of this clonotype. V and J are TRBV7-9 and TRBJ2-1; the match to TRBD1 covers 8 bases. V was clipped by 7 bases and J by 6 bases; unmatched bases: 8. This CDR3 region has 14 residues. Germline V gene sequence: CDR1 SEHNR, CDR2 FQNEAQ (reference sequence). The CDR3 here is CASNGQGLGNEQFF. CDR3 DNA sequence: TGTGCCAGCAACGGACAGGGCTTGGGCAATGAGCAGTTCTTC.

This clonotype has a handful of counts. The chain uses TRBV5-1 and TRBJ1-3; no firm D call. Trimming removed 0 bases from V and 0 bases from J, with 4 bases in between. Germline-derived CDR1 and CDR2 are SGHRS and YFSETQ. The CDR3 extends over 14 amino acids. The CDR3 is CASSLGTSGNTIYF. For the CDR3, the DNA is TGCGCCAGCAGCTTGGGCACCTCTGGAAACACCATATATTTT. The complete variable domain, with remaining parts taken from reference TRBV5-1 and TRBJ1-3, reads KAGVTQTPRYLIKTRGQQVTLSCSPISGHRSVSWYQQTPGQGLQFLFEYFSETQRNKGNFPGRFSGRQFSNSRSEMNVSTLELGDSALYLCASSLGTSGNTIYFGEGSWLTVV.

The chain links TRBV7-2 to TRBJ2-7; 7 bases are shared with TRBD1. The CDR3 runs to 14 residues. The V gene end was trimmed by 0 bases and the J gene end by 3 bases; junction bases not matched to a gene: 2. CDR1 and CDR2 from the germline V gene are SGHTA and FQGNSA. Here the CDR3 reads CASSLAYRGYEQYF. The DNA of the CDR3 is TGTGCCAGCAGCTTAGCTTACAGGGGCTACGAGCAGTACTTC.

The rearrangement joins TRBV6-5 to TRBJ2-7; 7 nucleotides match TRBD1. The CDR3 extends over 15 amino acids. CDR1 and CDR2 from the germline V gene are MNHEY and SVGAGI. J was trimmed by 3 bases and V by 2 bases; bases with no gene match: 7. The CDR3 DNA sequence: TGTGCCAGCAGTTACCAGGGGGACAGAGACTACGAGCAGTACTTC. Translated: CASSYQGDRDYEQYF.

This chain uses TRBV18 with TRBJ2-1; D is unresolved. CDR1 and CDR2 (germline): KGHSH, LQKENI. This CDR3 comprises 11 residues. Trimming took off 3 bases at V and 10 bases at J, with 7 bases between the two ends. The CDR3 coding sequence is TGTGCCAGCTCACCTCATGAGGAGCAGTTCTTC. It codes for CASSPHEEQFF.

The CDR3 loop is CSVWTGVYEQYF. In DNA form, the CDR3 reads TGCAGTGTTTGGACAGGGGTCTACGAGCAGTACTTC. J is TRBJ2-7 and V is TRBV20-1; TRBD1 matches at 9 bases. The CDR3 covers 12 residues. The trim removed 7 bases at V and 3 bases at J, leaving 4 bases unmatched. The germline V gene has CDR1 DFQATT and CDR2 SNEGSKA (reference sequence).

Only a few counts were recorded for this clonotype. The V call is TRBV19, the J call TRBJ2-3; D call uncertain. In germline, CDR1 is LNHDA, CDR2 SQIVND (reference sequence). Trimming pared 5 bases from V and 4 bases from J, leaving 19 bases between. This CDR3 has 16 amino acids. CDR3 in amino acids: CASSLQDVGFPDTQYF. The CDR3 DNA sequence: TGTGCCAGTAGTCTTCAAGACGTCGGGTTCCCAGATACGCAGTATTTT.

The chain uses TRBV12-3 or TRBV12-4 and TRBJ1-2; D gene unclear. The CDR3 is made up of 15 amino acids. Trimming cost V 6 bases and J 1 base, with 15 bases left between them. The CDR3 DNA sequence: TGTGCCAGCAGGAACGGACGGATCCTTAACTATGGCTACACCTTC. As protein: CASRNGRILNYGYTF.